This is a list of T cell receptor beta chains from one sample in a study of T cell clones after liver transplantation. Here immunoSEQ multiplex PCR was the method, and the copy in TCRdb shows in-frame clones only, minus some. The table includes tens of thousands of clones, around 85% detected once. Source: CD4+ T cells from blood, taken before liver transplant. The receptors here all came from a human donor who received a liver transplant. CDR3s include the opening cysteine and the closing phenylalanine or tryptophan. The D gene is left open where the match is weak. The listing skips clone size in some rows; elsewhere it reads once, few, many or a size class.

j_gene | abundance | len | v_gene | d_gene | CDR3aa | CDR3nt
TRBJ2-5 | few | 15 | TRBV7-2 | . | CASSLVQGSIETQYF | TGTGCCAGCAGTTTGGTACAGGGATCGATAGAGACCCAGTACTTC
TRBJ2-3 | . | 14 | TRBV6-5 | . | CASRRGMVTDTQYF | TGTGCCAGCAGGCGCGGGATGGTGACAGATACGCAGTATTTT
TRBJ2-5 | . | 17 | TRBV5-4 | . | CASSSPAPGQTQETQYF | TGTGCCAGCAGCTCGCCCGCCCCGGGACAAACCCAAGAGACCCAGTACTTC
TRBJ2-7 | . | 14 | TRBV11-2 | TRBD1 | CASSLLEGAIEQYF | TGTGCCAGCAGCTTACTAGAGGGGGCCATCGAGCAGTACTTC
TRBJ2-3 | . | 15 | TRBV10-1 | . | CASRPGRTDTDTQYF | TGCGCCAGCAGACCCGGACGGACGGACACAGATACGCAGTATTTT
TRBJ2-7 | . | 14 | TRBV7-2 | . | CASSLNGVSYEQYF | TGTGCCAGCAGCTTAAACGGGGTATCCTACGAGCAGTACTTC
TRBJ2-3 | . | 16 | TRBV7-8 | TRBD2 | CASSLRTSGSRDTQYF | TGTGCCAGCAGCCTCCGGACTAGCGGATCACGGGATACGCAGTATTTT
TRBJ2-7 | few | 14 | TRBV19 | . | CASSIGRYSYEQYF | TGTGCCAGTAGTATCGGGCGTTACTCCTACGAGCAGTACTTC
TRBJ2-2 | . | 13 | TRBV27 | . | CASSGRHTGELFF | TGTGCCAGCAGTGGACGGCACACCGGGGAGCTGTTTTTT
TRBJ2-3 | . | 15 | TRBV12-5 | . | CASGLEGGRADTQYF | TGTGCTAGTGGTTTGGAGGGGGGGCGGGCAGATACGCAGTATTTT
TRBJ2-3 | . | 13 | TRBV19 | . | CASSMGGGDTQYF | TGTGCCAGTAGTATGGGAGGGGGCGATACGCAGTATTTT
TRBJ2-3 | . | 17 | TRBV18 | TRBD2 | CASSPGTSGGITDTQYF | TGTGCCAGCTCTCCCGGGACTAGCGGGGGGATCACAGATACGCAGTATTTT
TRBJ1-1 | . | 18 | TRBV14 | . | CASSQDMGRFGRNTEAFF | TGTGCCAGCAGCCAAGATATGGGGAGGTTTGGGAGGAACACTGAAGCTTTCTTT
TRBJ2-1 | . | 14 | TRBV2 | TRBD2 | CASGVSGIGNEQFF | TGTGCCAGCGGGGTTAGCGGGATCGGGAATGAGCAGTTCTTC
TRBJ1-5 | . | 14 | TRBV7-9 | TRBD1 | CASSLEGAYQPQHF | TGTGCCAGCAGCTTAGAGGGGGCGTATCAGCCCCAGCATTTT
TRBJ1-1 | . | 14 | TRBV11-3 | . | CASSVNSANTEAFF | TGTGCCAGCAGCGTTAACAGTGCAAACACTGAAGCTTTCTTT
TRBJ2-7 | . | 16 | TRBV27 | . | CASRSRPGVGHYEQYF | TGTGCCAGCAGATCCCGCCCTGGGGTAGGGCACTACGAGCAGTACTTC
TRBJ2-2 | . | 15 | TRBV5-4 | . | CASSLGGIVVGELFF | TGTGCCAGCAGCTTAGGAGGGATCGTAGTGGGGGAGCTGTTTTTT